The rows below give T cell receptor beta chains drawn from one sample of a study of cytomegalovirus exposure and HLA in healthy donors. Sequenced by immunoSEQ multiplex PCR; TCRdb stores in-frame clones only, minus some. The sample holds about 98,000 clones, more than 70% seen once. The sequencing input was PBMCs. All receptors derive from a man aged 18 to 30 in good health and CMV-seropositive. The CDR3 runs from the conserved cysteine through the conserved F or W. A D gene is named only where the DNA matches it firmly. Size is stated for part of the rows, as once, few or many counts, or as a class when the clone is expanded.

>-|TRBV5-6|TRBJ2-7|-
CASSLGTVGYEQYF
TGTGCCAGCAGCTTGGGGACAGTCGGCTACGAGCAGTACTTC
>-|TRBV28|TRBJ2-1|TRBD1
CASSLLSQGGYNEQFF
TGTGCCAGCAGTTTATTGTCACAGGGGGGTTACAATGAGCAGTTCTTC
>-|TRBV7-9|TRBJ2-5|TRBD2
CASSSAGGFETQYF
TGTGCCAGCAGCTCCGCGGGGGGGTTCGAGACCCAGTACTTC
>-|TRBV28|TRBJ2-7|TRBD2
CASSLSSGETYEQYF
TGTGCCAGCAGTCTCTCTAGCGGCGAGACCTACGAGCAGTACTTC
>-|TRBV5-1|TRBJ1-5|-
CASTWLRTVSNQPQHF
TGCGCCAGCACCTGGTTAAGGACAGTTAGCAATCAGCCCCAGCATTTT
>-|TRBV27|TRBJ2-1|-
CASSFQGMHNEQFF
TGTGCCAGCAGTTTCCAGGGGATGCACAATGAGCAGTTCTTC
>-|TRBV15|TRBJ1-1|-
CATSRDPQGRGTEAFF
TGTGCCACCAGCAGAGACCCGCAGGGTCGTGGCACTGAAGCTTTCTTT
>-|TRBV30|TRBJ2-7|-
CAWTTGSYEQYF
TGTGCCTGGACTACAGGTTCCTACGAGCAGTACTTC
>-|TRBV10-2|TRBJ2-1|TRBD1
CASSEGQGAQDEQFF
TGCGCCAGCAGTGAGGGACAGGGGGCGCAGGATGAGCAGTTCTTC
>-|TRBV2|TRBJ1-5|TRBD1
CASSPGTGNPQHF
TGTGCCAGCAGTCCCGGGACAGGGAATCCCCAGCATTTT
>-|TRBV7-3|TRBJ2-3|TRBD2
CASSQGAGGPTDTQYF
TGTGCCAGCAGCCAAGGGGCGGGGGGGCCGACAGATACGCAGTATTTT
>-|TRBV28|TRBJ1-4|TRBD1
CASTTGATNEKLFF
TGTGCCAGCACTACAGGGGCAACTAATGAAAAACTGTTTTTT
>-|TRBV6-1|TRBJ2-1|-
CASTRGVSYNEQFF
TGTGCCAGTACTCGGGGAGTGAGCTACAATGAGCAGTTCTTC
>-|TRBV27|TRBJ2-7|-
CASSPTLGVPSYEQYF
TGTGCCAGCAGTCCTACCCTAGGGGTTCCCTCCTACGAGCAGTACTTC
>few|TRBV27|TRBJ2-5|TRBD1
CASSLYGTGQETQYF
TGTGCCAGCAGTTTATACGGGACAGGACAAGAGACCCAGTACTTC
>-|TRBV27|TRBJ1-6|-
CASSFAPGQRYNSPLHF
TGTGCCAGCAGTTTTGCCCCTGGTCAGAGGTATAATTCACCCCTCCACTTT
>-|TRBV15|TRBJ2-3|TRBD1
CATSSVQGAVDTQYF
TGTGCCACCAGCAGTGTACAGGGGGCGGTAGATACGCAGTATTTT
>-|TRBV19|TRBJ1-1|TRBD1
CASSPTGGLTEAFF
TGTGCCAGTAGCCCCACAGGGGGCCTCACTGAAGCTTTCTTT
>few|TRBV15|TRBJ2-2|-
CATSSRFQGTEELFF
TGTGCCACCAGCAGTCGCTTCCAGGGAACGGAGGAGCTGTTTTTT
>-|TRBV6-5|TRBJ2-7|-
CASSYSMSSYEQYF
TGTGCCAGCAGTTACTCGATGAGCTCCTACGAGCAGTACTTC
>once|TRBV9|TRBJ1-2|-
CASSVGAGPTFGYTF
TGTGCCAGCAGCGTAGGGGCGGGACCGACTTTTGGCTACACCTTC
>-|TRBV30|TRBJ1-5|-
CAWSVKTGNQPQHF
TGTGCCTGGAGTGTGAAAACAGGGAATCAGCCCCAGCATTTT
>-|TRBV14|TRBJ2-7|TRBD2
CASSQGLAGSYEQYF
TGTGCCAGCAGCCAAGGGCTAGCGGGATCCTACGAGCAGTACTTC
>-|TRBV5-1|TRBJ2-7|TRBD1
CASSLGTGGDEQYF
TGCGCCAGCAGCTTGGGGACAGGGGGGGACGAGCAGTACTTC
>-|TRBV4-2|TRBJ1-2|-
CASSQEGGAGGYTF
TGTGCCAGCAGCCAAGAAGGAGGGGCTGGGGGCTACACCTTC
>-|TRBV2|TRBJ1-4|-
CASSERNQGNEKLFF
TGTGCCAGCAGTGAGAGGAACCAGGGGAATGAAAAACTGTTTTTT
>once|TRBV2|TRBJ2-3|TRBD2
CASTGGVYADTQYF
TGTGCCAGCACCGGGGGGGTTTATGCAGATACGCAGTATTTT
>once|TRBV7-9|TRBJ1-5|-
CASSYTGGQPQHF
TGTGCCAGCAGCTATACGGGAGGGCAGCCCCAGCATTTT
>few|TRBV6-6|TRBJ1-4|-
CASSRGTSTNEKLFF
TGTGCCAGCAGCCGAGGGACTTCAACTAATGAAAAACTGTTTTTT
>-|TRBV19|TRBJ1-4|-
CASSQRPATNEKLFF
TGTGCCAGTTCCCAGCGGCCTGCAACTAATGAAAAACTGTTTTTT
>-|TRBV7-3|TRBJ1-1|TRBD1
CASSLDRANEAFF
TGTGCCAGCAGCTTGGACAGGGCCAATGAAGCTTTCTTT
>-|TRBV9|TRBJ2-5|-
CASSVEAGLFQETQYF
TGTGCCAGCAGCGTAGAGGCGGGGCTTTTCCAAGAGACCCAGTACTTC
>-|TRBV5-1|TRBJ2-7|TRBD1
CASSYSGTGPTGYEQYF
TGCGCCAGCAGCTATTCCGGGACAGGGCCTACGGGCTACGAGCAGTACTTC
>-|TRBV19|TRBJ2-5|-
CASSIGGPAGETQYF
TGTGCCAGTAGTATTGGCGGCCCAGCGGGAGAGACCCAGTACTTC
>-|TRBV30|TRBJ2-3|-
CAWKGDADTQYF
TGTGCCTGGAAAGGGGATGCAGATACGCAGTATTTT
>once|TRBV30|TRBJ1-1|-
CAWSTQTERDTEAFF
TGTGCCTGGAGTACCCAGACAGAGAGAGACACTGAAGCTTTCTTT
>-|TRBV30|TRBJ1-2|TRBD1
CAWSRSGTGYTGTF
TGTGCCTGGAGTCGATCCGGGACAGGGTACACTGGCACCTTC
>once|TRBV15|TRBJ1-2|-
CATSRVGRGAYGYTF
TGTGCCACCAGCAGAGTTGGCCGGGGGGCGTATGGCTACACCTTC
>few|TRBV6-1|TRBJ2-1|TRBD2
CASSESPGGLHEQFF
TGTGCCAGCAGTGAATCTCCGGGGGGGCTCCATGAGCAGTTCTTC
>-|TRBV6-1|TRBJ1-5|TRBD1
CASLQGEGQPQHF
TGTGCCAGTCTACAGGGGGAGGGTCAGCCCCAGCATTTT
>-|TRBV30|TRBJ2-7|-
CAWSGSSAYYEQYF
TGTGCCTGGAGTGGGTCATCAGCGTACTACGAGCAGTACTTC
>-|TRBV30|TRBJ1-5|TRBD1
CAWSWTGGFQPQHF
TGTGCCTGGAGTTGGACAGGGGGATTTCAGCCCCAGCATTTT
>-|TRBV11-3|TRBJ2-7|TRBD1
CASSRQGNEQYF
TGTGCCAGCAGTCGACAGGGGAACGAGCAGTACTTC
>-|TRBV6-6|TRBJ1-3|-
CASTGLLVDTIYF
TGTGCCAGCACGGGACTCCTCGTAGACACCATATATTTT
>-|TRBV18|TRBJ2-7|-
CASSPLGGYEQYF
TGTGCCAGCTCACCTCTAGGGGGCTACGAGCAGTACTTC
>-|TRBV30|TRBJ2-5|-
CAWSGGKETQYF
TGTGCCTGGAGTGGCGGCAAAGAGACCCAGTACTTC
>-|TRBV28|TRBJ1-5|-
CASSSPRQASNQPQHF
TGTGCCAGCAGTTCCCCCCGACAGGCTAGCAATCAGCCCCAGCATTTT
>-|TRBV28|TRBJ1-5|-
CASSEQGPGQPQHF
TGTGCCAGCAGTGAGCAGGGGCCAGGGCAGCCCCAGCATTTT
>-|TRBV5-4|TRBJ2-1|TRBD1
CASSETGWEYNEQFF
TGTGCCAGCAGCGAGACAGGGTGGGAGTACAATGAGCAGTTCTTC
>-|TRBV6-5|TRBJ1-1|-
CASSWGGAGDTEAFF
TGTGCCAGCAGTTGGGGGGGGGCGGGAGACACTGAAGCTTTCTTT
>-|TRBV2|TRBJ1-1|TRBD1
CASTLQGGNTEAFF
TGTGCCAGCACGTTACAGGGGGGGAACACTGAAGCTTTCTTT
>once|TRBV13|TRBJ2-3|TRBD2
CASSLRGGEDTQYF
TGTGCCAGCAGCCTGCGGGGGGGCGAAGATACGCAGTATTTT
>-|TRBV6-5|TRBJ2-3|TRBD2
CASSPGAGGADTQYF
TGTGCCAGCAGCCCGGGGGCGGGGGGGGCAGATACGCAGTATTTT
>-|TRBV30|TRBJ2-3|TRBD1
CAWSEGAGTDTQYF
TGTGCCTGGAGTGAGGGGGCCGGCACAGATACGCAGTATTTT
>-|TRBV25-1|TRBJ1-5|TRBD1
CASSEGGGGQGAMQPQHF
TGTGCCAGCAGTGAGGGGGGGGGCGGACAGGGGGCAATGCAGCCCCAGCATTTT
>-|TRBV6-4|TRBJ2-7|-
CASSDRGRYEQYF
TGTGCCAGCAGTGACCGGGGAAGGTACGAGCAGTACTTC
>-|TRBV5-1|TRBJ2-7|TRBD1
CASSRGTGVYEQYF
TGCGCCAGCAGCAGAGGGACAGGAGTCTACGAGCAGTACTTC
>-|TRBV7-8|TRBJ1-4|-
CASSLLEGSNEKLFF
TGTGCCAGCAGCCTCCTGGAGGGGTCTAATGAAAAACTGTTTTTT